Listed below are T cell receptor beta chains from one sample, sequenced in a study of blood T cell repertoires in COVID-19. Sequenced by immunoSEQ multiplex PCR; TCRdb stores in-frame clones only, minus some. The sample contains around 340,000 clones, roughly 87% of which appear only once. Sequencing used peripheral blood. The receptors originated from a woman aged 60-75 years with COVID-19, enrolled during active disease. CDR3s include the opening cysteine and the closing phenylalanine or tryptophan. A D gene is named only where the DNA matches it firmly. Expanded clones get a size class; other rows say once, few or many, or leave the size out.

V: TRBV5-4
size: NA
J: TRBJ2-5
D: NA
CDR3: CASSLMQRGAGETQYF
DNA: TGTGCCAGCAGCTTGATGCAACGGGGGGCGGGGGAGACCCAGTACTTC

V: TRBV6-5
size: NA
J: TRBJ2-1
D: NA
CDR3: CASSSQGGTYNEQFF
DNA: TGTGCCAGCAGTTCACAGGGGGGGACCTACAATGAGCAGTTCTTC

V: TRBV5-8
size: NA
J: TRBJ2-7
D: NA
CDR3: CASSLAGTPLKQYF
DNA: TGTGCCAGCAGCTTGGCTGGGACTCCCTTAAAGCAGTACTTC

V: TRBV27
size: once
J: TRBJ1-2
D: NA
CDR3: CASSLRSARLSYGYTF
DNA: TGTGCCAGCAGTTTAAGGTCCGCCAGGTTGTCCTATGGCTACACCTTC

V: TRBV5-1
size: NA
J: TRBJ1-4
D: TRBD1
CDR3: CASSPGQVVTNEKLFF
DNA: TGCGCCAGCAGCCCGGGACAGGTCGTCACTAATGAAAAACTGTTTTTT

V: TRBV10-1
size: NA
J: TRBJ2-1
D: TRBD2
CDR3: CASSELSGGANEQFF
DNA: TGCGCCAGCAGTGAGCTGAGCGGGGGGGCCAATGAGCAGTTCTTC

V: TRBV9
size: NA
J: TRBJ2-2
D: NA
CDR3: CASSVIGDGGELFF
DNA: TGTGCCAGCAGCGTAATCGGGGATGGCGGGGAGCTGTTTTTT

V: TRBV19
size: NA
J: TRBJ1-5
D: TRBD1
CDR3: CASSTAPGTGVGSNQPQHF
DNA: TGTGCCAGTAGTACTGCTCCCGGGACAGGGGTAGGGAGCAATCAGCCCCAGCATTTT

V: TRBV19
size: NA
J: TRBJ1-5
D: NA
CDR3: CASNRRDTNQPQHF
DNA: TGTGCCAGTAACCGCCGGGACACAAATCAGCCCCAGCATTTT

V: TRBV19
size: NA
J: TRBJ2-1
D: TRBD2
CDR3: CASSIGGLAIRNEQFF
DNA: TGTGCCAGTAGTATCGGAGGACTAGCCATTAGAAATGAGCAGTTCTTC

V: TRBV7-9
size: NA
J: TRBJ1-1
D: NA
CDR3: CASSSGDLVNTEAFF
DNA: TGTGCCAGCAGCTCGGGGGACCTCGTGAACACTGAAGCTTTCTTT

V: TRBV27
size: NA
J: TRBJ2-5
D: NA
CDR3: CASAPQFQETQYF
DNA: TGTGCCAGCGCCCCTCAGTTCCAAGAGACCCAGTACTTC

V: TRBV27
size: once
J: TRBJ1-2
D: TRBD1
CDR3: CASSSGGAAVGYTF
DNA: TGTGCCAGCAGTTCAGGGGGCGCCGCGGTTGGCTACACCTTC

V: TRBV25-1
size: NA
J: TRBJ2-2
D: TRBD1
CDR3: CASRWTGGTGELFF
DNA: TGTGCCAGCAGATGGACAGGGGGCACCGGGGAGCTGTTTTTT

V: TRBV20-1
size: NA
J: TRBJ2-7
D: NA
CDR3: CSVGRDEQYF
DNA: TGCAGTGTTGGCAGGGACGAGCAGTACTTC

V: TRBV5-6
size: few
J: TRBJ1-3
D: TRBD1
CDR3: CASSLGTDRAYSGNTIYF
DNA: TGTGCCAGCAGCTTGGGGACTGACAGGGCCTACTCTGGAAACACCATATATTTT

V: TRBV7-7
size: NA
J: TRBJ2-1
D: NA
CDR3: CASSLNEGGPIPAEQFF
DNA: TGTGCTAGCAGCTTAAATGAGGGGGGGCCGATTCCGGCTGAGCAGTTCTTC

V: TRBV27
size: NA
J: TRBJ1-3
D: NA
CDR3: CASSLTSGQGISRNTIYF
DNA: TGTGCCAGCAGTCTCACCTCCGGGCAGGGAATTAGTCGAAACACCATATATTTT

V: TRBV28
size: NA
J: TRBJ1-2
D: TRBD1
CDR3: CASRPIGTGDYGYTF
DNA: TGTGCCAGCAGGCCAATCGGGACAGGGGATTATGGCTACACCTTC

V: TRBV7-6
size: NA
J: TRBJ2-3
D: TRBD2
CDR3: CASSPFGGAKNTQYF
DNA: TGTGCCAGCAGCCCTTTCGGGGGGGCAAAGAATACGCAGTATTTT

V: TRBV11-2
size: NA
J: TRBJ1-4
D: TRBD1
CDR3: CASSFPGQGPEKLFF
DNA: TGTGCCAGCAGCTTTCCGGGACAGGGGCCGGAAAAACTGTTTTTT

V: TRBV19
size: NA
J: TRBJ1-1
D: NA
CDR3: CASSMAREGSTEAFF
DNA: TGTGCCAGTAGTATGGCCCGGGAGGGATCCACTGAAGCTTTCTTT

V: TRBV6-5
size: NA
J: TRBJ2-7
D: NA
CDR3: CASSLTSSYEQYF
DNA: TGTGCCAGCAGTTTGACTAGCTCCTACGAGCAGTACTTC

V: TRBV18
size: NA
J: TRBJ2-5
D: NA
CDR3: CASSPTRQETQYF
DNA: TGTGCCAGCTCACCTACAAGACAAGAGACCCAGTACTTC

V: TRBV18
size: NA
J: TRBJ1-1
D: NA
CDR3: CASSTQGEWTEAFF
DNA: TGTGCCAGCTCAACCCAGGGTGAATGGACTGAAGCTTTCTTT